These 18 T cell receptor beta chains share one sample of origin, sequenced in a study of graft-versus-host responses after intestinal transplantation. Clones were sequenced by immunoSEQ multiplex PCR, and TCRdb holds only the in-frame ones, with some missing. The sample lists 15,000 to 20,000 clones; 38% were seen once. The sequencing here drew on alloreactive CD4+ T cells from a mixed lymphocyte reaction culture, taken before intestinal transplant. Noted subset: CFSE-low proliferating T cells sorted from approximately 6-day pre-transplant mixed lymphocyte reaction (GvH or HvG direction). These receptors originate from a human patient who received an intestinal transplant.

The chain is built from TRBV9 and TRBJ2-1, with D tentatively TRBD2 (5 bases). Deletions cut 0 bases from V and 4 bases from J, with 14 bases between. Germline values: CDR1 SGDLS, CDR2 YYNGEE. The CDR3 totals 16 residues. The CDR3 DNA sequence: TGTGCCAGCAGCGTAGAGGTGGGATCGGGATACAATGAGCAGTTCTTC. This sequence encodes CASSVEVGSGYNEQFF.

The chain has TRBV7-3 and TRBJ2-5, with 7 bases aligning to TRBD2. There are 13 residues in the CDR3. Germline V gives CDR1 SGHTA, CDR2 FQGTGA. V gave up 5 bases and J gave up 4 bases; unmatched junction bases: 4. The CDR3: CASSGGGRETQYF. As DNA, the CDR3 is TGTGCCAGCAGCGGCGGGGGTAGAGAGACCCAGTACTTC.

Within the sample, this clone is medium-sized. The chain is built from TRBV19 and TRBJ1-5; weak D call: TRBD1 (6 bases). The germline V gene encodes CDR1 LNHDA and CDR2 SQIVND (reference sequence). The CDR3 contains 14 residues. Trimming removed 2 bases from V and 6 bases from J, with 11 bases in between. CDR3 nucleotide sequence: TGTGCCAGTAGTATACGGGGGGCCTTTCAGCCCCAGCATTTT. Its translation is CASSIRGAFQPQHF.

J is TRBJ1-5 and V is TRBV10-3; 8 nucleotides align to TRBD1. V trimming: 0 bases; J trimming: 4 bases; junction bases outside the gene matches: 2. Looked up from germline, CDR1 is ENHRY and CDR2 is SYGVKD. The CDR3 spans 15 residues. CDR3 region: CAISESGTGNQPQHF. The CDR3 DNA is TGTGCCATCAGTGAGTCGGGGACAGGTAATCAGCCCCAGCATTTT.

Only a few counts were recorded for this clone. This chain joins TRBV30 and TRBJ1-1; D perhaps matches TRBD1 (5 bases). The CDR3 has 13 residues. Germline lookup yields CDR1 GTSNPN and CDR2 SVGIG (reference sequence). Trimming cost V 0 bases and J 0 bases, with 5 bases left between them. The CDR3, as DNA: TGTGCCTGGAGTGTGGACATGAACACTGAAGCTTTCTTT. Translation: CAWSVDMNTEAFF.

This rearrangement joins TRBV7-9 to TRBJ2-5; D gene uncertain. This CDR3 has 12 residues. Trimming cost V 2 bases and J 7 bases, with 8 bases left between them. CDR1 and CDR2 from the germline V gene are SEHNR and FQNEAQ (reference sequence). In DNA, the CDR3 is TGTGCCAGCAGCTTATCAGGAAGGACCCAGTACTTC. It encodes CASSLSGRTQYF.

The genes are TRBV18 and TRBJ1-2; TRBD1 matches 7 bases. There are 13 residues in the CDR3. CDR1 and CDR2 (germline): KGHSH, LQKENI. V lost 2 bases and J lost 8; bases outside the gene matches: 5. The CDR3 protein is CASSPKGAGGYTF. CDR3 DNA: TGTGCCAGCTCACCAAAGGGGGCTGGCGGCTACACCTTC.

The chain uses TRBV7-6 and TRBJ1-1; 8 bases align to TRBD1. Germline CDR1 SGHVS, CDR2 FNYEAQ. V lost 2 bases to trimming and J lost 4 bases; unmatched junction nucleotides: 6. This CDR3 contains 15 residues. This CDR3 reads CASSLQGARSTEAFF. In DNA form, the CDR3 reads TGTGCCAGCAGCTTACAGGGGGCGAGGAGCACTGAAGCTTTCTTT.

The rearrangement uses TRBV6-5 and TRBJ1-5, with D unclear. V was cut by 0 bases and J by 4 bases, with 7 bases left in between. The CDR3 contains 14 residues. CDR1 and CDR2 (germline): MNHEY, SVGAGI. Written as DNA, the CDR3 is TGTGCCAGCAGTTACTCCCCGGGGAATCAGCCCCAGCATTTT. This translates into CASSYSPGNQPQHF.

In its sample, this clone was seen a few times. J is TRBJ2-7 and V is TRBV30; TRBD1 matches at 7 bases. The length of the CDR3 is 10 residues. V shed 8 bases, J shed 7 bases, and the junction held 5 bases outside the gene matches. CDR1 is GTSNPN and CDR2 is SVGIG in the germline V gene (reference sequence). CDR3: CASLRGEQYF. The DNA for the CDR3 is TGTGCCAGCCTCAGGGGGGAGCAGTACTTC.

The gene calls are TRBV2 and TRBJ1-1, with 7 bases that match TRBD1. Looked up from germline, CDR1 is SNHLY and CDR2 is FYNNEI. The CDR3 is 14 residues long. Trimming removed 2 bases from V and 5 bases from J; junction bases left unmatched: 5. The CDR3 spells CASSERQGNTEAFF. In DNA, the CDR3 is TGTGCCAGCAGTGAACGACAGGGAAATACTGAAGCTTTCTTT.

The chain is built from TRBV7-6 and TRBJ1-6; 7 bases align to TRBD1. The CDR3 contains 15 residues. The germline V gene encodes CDR1 SGHVS and CDR2 FNYEAQ. V was clipped by 2 bases and J by 9 bases; unmatched bases: 7. In DNA, the CDR3 is TGTGCCAGCAGCTTAAGTTCCAGGGGGGGTTCACCCCTCCACTTT. The encoded protein is CASSLSSRGGSPLHF.

The V and J genes are TRBV7-8 and TRBJ2-5, with 14 bases identical to TRBD2. The germline CDR1 and CDR2 sequences are SGHVS and FQNEAQ. The V gene end was trimmed by 5 bases and the J gene end by 5 bases; junction bases not matched to a gene: 7. The CDR3 has 16 residues. CDR3 DNA: TGTGCCAGCAGCGCCCCGACTAGCGGGGGGGCGGAGACCCAGTACTTC. It yields the protein CASSAPTSGGAETQYF.

V is TRBV6-6 and J is TRBJ1-1, with 7 bases that match TRBD1. Germline lookup yields CDR1 MNHNY and CDR2 SVGAGI (reference sequence). V lost 2 bases and J lost 6; bases outside the gene matches: 3. This CDR3 region has 13 residues. The DNA for the CDR3 is TGTGCCAGCAGTTACCAAGGACAGGCTGAAGCTTTCTTT. Its protein is CASSYQGQAEAFF.

This clone has a handful of counts. The chain recombines TRBV19 with TRBJ1-1; D is ambiguous. Germline V gives CDR1 LNHDA, CDR2 SQIVND (reference sequence). This CDR3 is 15 amino acids long. V was clipped by 3 bases and J by 0 bases, with 11 bases between them. The DNA of the CDR3 is TGTGCCAGTAGTATGGGGATTAACGTGAACACTGAAGCTTTCTTT. Translation gives CASSMGINVNTEAFF.

This chain links TRBV25-1 with TRBJ2-2; D perhaps matches TRBD2 (5 bases). CDR3 length: 16 residues. The germline V gene encodes CDR1 MGHDK and CDR2 SYGVNS. Trimming removed 4 bases at V and 7 bases at J, with 19 bases between. CDR3 protein: CASSAMRDGSSGELFF. CDR3 bases: TGTGCCAGCAGTGCGATGAGGGATGGGTCTAGCGGGGAGCTGTTTTTT.

The chain carries TRBV2 and TRBJ2-3; D is possibly TRBD2 (5 bases). Per germline, CDR1 SNHLY and CDR2 FYNNEI. Trimming took 6 bases from V and 0 from J, leaving 13 bases between them. The CDR3 runs 15 residues. Here the CDR3 DNA reads TGTGCCAGCAGACGCGAGGGAGTGAGCACAGATACGCAGTATTTT. Translation: CASRREGVSTDTQYF.

CDR3 residues: CASSLGSRGGNYGYTF. DNA for the CDR3: TGTGCCAGCAGCTTAGGGTCCCGGGGAGGGAACTATGGCTACACCTTC. The V gene is TRBV7-2, the J gene TRBJ1-2; D uncertain. The V end lost 1 base, the J end lost 2 bases, and 14 bases lay between the germline ends. Germline loops: CDR1 SGHTA, CDR2 FQGNSA. The CDR3 contains 16 residues.